The present T cell receptor beta chain was sequenced within a study of cytomegalovirus exposure and HLA in healthy donors. About the research overall: A preliminary data release comprised 80 million or so unique TCRs obtained from HLA-typed donors. Study-wide points: Cytomegalovirus-associated TCR beta chains were listed, numbering around 150. Analysis was carried out at a later point, and it linked a missense DCLRE1C variant to TCR beta V- and J-gene trimming. It is likely that the observed cluster of highly shared sequence variants was a sequencing artifact.

The study ran its PCR with 60 Vbeta and 13 Jbeta primers. Only in-frame clones appear in the TCRdb table, and some are missing; sequencing was by immunoSEQ multiplex PCR. This sample yields 100,000 to 150,000 clones, of which 70% to 85% are seen a single time; 3.5% to 5% belongs to the top ten. This clone was seen only a few times. Its matching antigen is unknown. Germline V lookup: CDR1 MNHEY, CDR2 SMNVEV (reference sequence). CDR3 length: 13 residues. V gave up 5 bases and J gave up 4 bases, with 12 bases separating them. This sequence was found in a male donor in good health and CMV-seropositive. This rearrangement joins TRBV27 to TRBJ2-7; no clear D gene. Sequenced material: PBMCs. The CDR3 coding sequence is TGTGCCAGCAGTCCCAGACACCCTTACGAGCAGTACTTC. Protein product: CASSPRHPYEQYF.